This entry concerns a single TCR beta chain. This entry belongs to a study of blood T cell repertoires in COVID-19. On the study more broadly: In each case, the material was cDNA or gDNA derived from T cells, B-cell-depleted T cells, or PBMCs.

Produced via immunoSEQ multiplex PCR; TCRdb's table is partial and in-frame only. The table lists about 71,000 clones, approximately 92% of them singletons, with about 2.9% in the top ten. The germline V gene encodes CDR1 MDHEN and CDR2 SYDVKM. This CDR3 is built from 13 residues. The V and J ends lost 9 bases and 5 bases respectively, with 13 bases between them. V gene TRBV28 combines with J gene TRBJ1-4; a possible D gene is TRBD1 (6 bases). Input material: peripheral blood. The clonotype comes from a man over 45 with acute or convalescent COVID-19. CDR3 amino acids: CASTGTPNEKLFF. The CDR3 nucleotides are TGTGCCAGTACCGGGACACCGAATGAAAAACTGTTTTTT.